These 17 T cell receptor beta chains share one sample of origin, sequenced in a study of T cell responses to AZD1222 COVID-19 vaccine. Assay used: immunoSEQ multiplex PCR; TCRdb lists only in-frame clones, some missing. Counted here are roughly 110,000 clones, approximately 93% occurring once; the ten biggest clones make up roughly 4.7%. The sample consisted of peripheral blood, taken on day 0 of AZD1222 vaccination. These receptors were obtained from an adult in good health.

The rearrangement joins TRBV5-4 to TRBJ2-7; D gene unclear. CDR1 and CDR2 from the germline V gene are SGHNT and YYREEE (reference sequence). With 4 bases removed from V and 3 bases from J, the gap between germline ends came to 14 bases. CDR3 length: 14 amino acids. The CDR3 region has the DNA TGTGCCAGCAGCCCGGCGAGTTCCCGCTACGAGCAGTACTTC. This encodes CASSPASSRYEQYF.

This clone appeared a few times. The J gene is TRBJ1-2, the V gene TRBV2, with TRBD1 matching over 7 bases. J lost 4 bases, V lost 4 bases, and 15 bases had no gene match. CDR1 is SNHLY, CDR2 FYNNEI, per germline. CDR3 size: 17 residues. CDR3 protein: CASSGWDRQTGLYGYTF. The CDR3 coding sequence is TGTGCCAGCAGTGGTTGGGACAGACAAACCGGCCTCTATGGCTACACCTTC. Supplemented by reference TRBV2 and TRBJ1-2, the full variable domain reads EPEVTQTPSHQVTQMGQEVILRCVPISNHLYFYWYRQILGQKVEFLVSFYNNEISEKSEIFDDQFSVERPDGSNFTLKIRSTKLEDSAMYFCASSGWDRQTGLYGYTFGSGTRLTVV.

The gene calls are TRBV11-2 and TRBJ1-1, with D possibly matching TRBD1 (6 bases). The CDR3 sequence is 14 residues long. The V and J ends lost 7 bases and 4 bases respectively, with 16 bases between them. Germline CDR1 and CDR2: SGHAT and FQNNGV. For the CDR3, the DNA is TGTGCCAGCACCTTCGGCGCCAGGGGCACTGAAGCTTTCTTT. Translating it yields CASTFGARGTEAFF.

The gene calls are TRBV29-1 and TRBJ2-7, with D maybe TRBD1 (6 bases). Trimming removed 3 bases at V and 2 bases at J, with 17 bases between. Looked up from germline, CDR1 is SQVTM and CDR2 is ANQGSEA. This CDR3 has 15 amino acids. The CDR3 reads CSVEDPGTSAYEQYF. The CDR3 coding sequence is TGCAGCGTTGAGGACCCCGGGACATCGGCCTACGAGCAGTACTTC.

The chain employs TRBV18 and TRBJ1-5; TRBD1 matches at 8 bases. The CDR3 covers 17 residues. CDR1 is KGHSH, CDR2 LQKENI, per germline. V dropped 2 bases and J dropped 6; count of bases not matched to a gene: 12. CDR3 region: CASSPYRDRRGSQPQHF. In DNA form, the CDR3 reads TGTGCCAGCTCACCATATAGGGACAGGAGGGGAAGTCAGCCCCAGCATTTT.

DNA of the CDR3: TGCGCCAGCAGCTTGAGTCCCCTGAGCCCCGAGCAGTACTTC. Its protein product is CASSLSPLSPEQYF. This chain links TRBV5-1 with TRBJ2-7; D not certain. CDR3 size: 14 residues. Germline CDR1 is SGHRS and CDR2 is YFSETQ. The V end was cut by 1 base, the J end by 6 bases, with 14 bases between.

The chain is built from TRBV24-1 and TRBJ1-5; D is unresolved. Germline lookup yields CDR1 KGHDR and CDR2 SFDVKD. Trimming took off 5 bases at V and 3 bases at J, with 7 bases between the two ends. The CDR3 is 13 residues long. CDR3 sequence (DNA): TGTGCCACCAGTGCCCAGCACAATCAGCCCCAGCATTTT. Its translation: CATSAQHNQPQHF.

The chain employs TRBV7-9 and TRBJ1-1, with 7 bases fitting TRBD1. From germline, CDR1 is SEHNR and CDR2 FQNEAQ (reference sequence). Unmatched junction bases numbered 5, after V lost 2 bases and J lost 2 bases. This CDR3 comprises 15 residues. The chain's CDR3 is CASSLRGQLNTEAFF. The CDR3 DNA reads TGTGCCAGCAGCTTAAGGGGACAGTTAAACACTGAAGCTTTCTTT.

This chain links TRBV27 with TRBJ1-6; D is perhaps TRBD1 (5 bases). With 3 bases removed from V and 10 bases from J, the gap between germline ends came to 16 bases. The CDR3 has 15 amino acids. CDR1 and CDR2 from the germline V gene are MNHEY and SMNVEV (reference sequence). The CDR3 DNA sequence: TGTGCCAGCAGTTTCGTCGGCAGGGCAGGATCACCCCTCCACTTT. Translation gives CASSFVGRAGSPLHF.

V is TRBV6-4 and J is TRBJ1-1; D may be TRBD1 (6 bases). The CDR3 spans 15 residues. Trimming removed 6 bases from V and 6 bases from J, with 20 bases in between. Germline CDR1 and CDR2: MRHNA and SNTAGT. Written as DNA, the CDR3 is TGTGCCAGCAGGGCGGACCGAGGGGGTAGCTCTGAAGCTTTCTTT. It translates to CASRADRGGSSEAFF.

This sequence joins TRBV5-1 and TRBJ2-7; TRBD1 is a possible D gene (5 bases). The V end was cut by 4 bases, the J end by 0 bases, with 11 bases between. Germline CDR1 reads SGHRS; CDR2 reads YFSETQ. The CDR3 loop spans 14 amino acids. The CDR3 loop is CASSPDRISYEQYF. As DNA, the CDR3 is TGCGCCAGCAGCCCAGACAGAATCTCCTACGAGCAGTACTTC.

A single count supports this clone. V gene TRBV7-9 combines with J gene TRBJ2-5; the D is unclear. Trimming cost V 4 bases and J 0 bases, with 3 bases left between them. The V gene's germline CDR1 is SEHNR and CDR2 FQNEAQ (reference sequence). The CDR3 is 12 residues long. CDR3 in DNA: TGTGCCAGCAGCTCGAACCAAGAGACCCAGTACTTC. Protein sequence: CASSSNQETQYF.

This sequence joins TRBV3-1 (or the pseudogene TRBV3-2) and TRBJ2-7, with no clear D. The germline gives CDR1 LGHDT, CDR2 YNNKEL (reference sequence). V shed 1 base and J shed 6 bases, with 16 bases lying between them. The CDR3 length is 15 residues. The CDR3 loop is CASSQASGSIAEQYF. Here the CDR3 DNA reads TGTGCCAGCAGCCAAGCCTCGGGTAGTATCGCCGAGCAGTACTTC.

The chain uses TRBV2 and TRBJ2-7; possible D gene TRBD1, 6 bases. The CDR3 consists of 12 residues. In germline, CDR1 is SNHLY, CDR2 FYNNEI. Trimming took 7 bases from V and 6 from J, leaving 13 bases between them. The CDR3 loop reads CASNLLRGEQYF. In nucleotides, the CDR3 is TGTGCCAGCAACCTCCTCAGGGGCGAGCAGTACTTC.

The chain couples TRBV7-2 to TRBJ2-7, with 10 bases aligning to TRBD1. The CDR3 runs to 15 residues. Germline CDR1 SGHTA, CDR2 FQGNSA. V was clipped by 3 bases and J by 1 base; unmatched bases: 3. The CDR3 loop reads CASSLGTGVSYEQYF. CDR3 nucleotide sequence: TGTGCCAGCAGCTTGGGGACAGGGGTTTCCTACGAGCAGTACTTC.

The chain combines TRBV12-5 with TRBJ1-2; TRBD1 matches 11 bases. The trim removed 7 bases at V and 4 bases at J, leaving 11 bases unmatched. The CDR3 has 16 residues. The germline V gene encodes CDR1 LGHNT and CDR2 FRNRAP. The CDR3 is CASATRAGTGGYGYTF. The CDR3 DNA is TGTGCTAGTGCCACCCGTGCCGGGACAGGGGGCTATGGCTACACCTTC. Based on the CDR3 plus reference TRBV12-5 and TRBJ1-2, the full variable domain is DARVTQTPRHKVTEMGQEVTMRCQPILGHNTVFWYRQTMMQGLELLAYFRNRAPLDDSGMPKDRFSAEMPDATLATLKIQPSEPRDSAVYFCASATRAGTGGYGYTFGSGTRLTVV.

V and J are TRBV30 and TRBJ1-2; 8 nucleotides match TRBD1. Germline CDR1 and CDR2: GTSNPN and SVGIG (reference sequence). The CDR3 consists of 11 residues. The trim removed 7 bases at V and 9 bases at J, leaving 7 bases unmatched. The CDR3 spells CAYPGGLSYTF. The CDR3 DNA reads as TGTGCCTACCCAGGGGGCTTGAGCTACACCTTC.